The next 19 T cell receptor beta chains were all read from a single sample in a study of shared clonotypes between healthy human individuals. Sequenced by immunoSEQ multiplex PCR; TCRdb stores in-frame clones only, minus some. The table has hundreds of thousands of clones, 80% to 95% seen once. The naive CD8 subset, CD45RO-negative cells positively selected for CCR7, excluded terminally differentiated effector memory CD45RA+ cells. The material sequenced was naive CD8+ T cells sorted from blood. The receptors come from a man between 25 and 39 years old in good health.

The chain joins TRBV29-1 to TRBJ2-1; no reliable D call. The CDR3 runs 11 residues. Germline CDR1 reads SQVTM; CDR2 reads ANQGSEA. V dropped 2 bases and J dropped 5 bases, with 4 bases sitting between them. The CDR3 DNA sequence: TGCAGCGTTGAACCCGACAATGAGCAGTTCTTC. Its protein is CSVEPDNEQFF.

The rearrangement joins TRBV29-1 to TRBJ2-7; the D is unclear. V lost 6 bases to trimming and J lost 6 bases, with 21 bases between them. The CDR3 length is 14 residues. Germline CDR1 SQVTM, CDR2 ANQGSEA. CDR3 sequence reads: CSVDDPGPVGEQYF. The CDR3 bases are TGCAGCGTAGATGACCCGGGTCCCGTCGGCGAGCAGTACTTC.

Notes on this clone: This CDR3 is also generated by other DNA sequences in the sample. The J gene is TRBJ2-1, the V gene TRBV29-1; no clear D. This CDR3 has 12 residues. V gave up 6 bases and J gave up 1 base, with 7 bases separating them. Germline lookup yields CDR1 SQVTM and CDR2 ANQGSEA. CDR3 nucleotide sequence: TGCAGCGTCGACATTTCCTACAATGAGCAGTTCTTC. Amino acids: CSVDISYNEQFF.

This clone was picked up one time. The rearrangement uses TRBV6-6 and TRBJ2-3; 10 bases are a match to TRBD2. The CDR3 runs 16 residues. The germline V gene encodes CDR1 MNHNY and CDR2 SVGAGI (reference sequence). Unmatched junction bases numbered 5, after V lost 4 bases and J lost 1 base. The CDR3 region is CASSLSGRGGTDTQYF. The CDR3 coding sequence is TGTGCCAGCAGTTTGAGCGGGAGGGGAGGCACAGATACGCAGTATTTT.

This clone was picked up one time. J is TRBJ2-3 and V is TRBV4-1; 10 positions agree with TRBD1. The CDR3 has 15 amino acids. Germline CDR1 and CDR2: MGHRA and YSYEKL. V gave up 5 bases and J gave up 4 bases; unmatched junction bases: 6. CDR3: CASSSGQGRPDTQYF. The CDR3, as DNA: TGCGCCAGCAGCTCGGGACAGGGGCGGCCAGATACGCAGTATTTT.

V and J are TRBV5-1 and TRBJ2-1; 9 bases line up with TRBD2. Trimming at V came to 4 bases and at J to 7 bases, leaving 12 bases not matched to a gene. This CDR3 is 16 amino acids long. Germline V lookup: CDR1 SGHRS, CDR2 YFSETQ. This CDR3 is CASSPEPGLAKNEQFF. The CDR3 region has the DNA TGCGCCAGCAGCCCTGAACCGGGACTAGCAAAAAATGAGCAGTTCTTC.

There are a few counts of this clone. The chain couples TRBV5-1 to TRBJ2-3; TRBD2 matches 14 bases. The germline CDR1 and CDR2 sequences are SGHRS and YFSETQ. This CDR3 has 17 amino acids. V was pared by 4 bases and J by 4 bases, with 8 bases of the junction left unmatched. The CDR3 sequence: CASSKGLAGVWADTQYF. The CDR3 coding sequence is TGCGCCAGCAGCAAGGGACTAGCGGGAGTTTGGGCAGATACGCAGTATTTT. The entire variable domain, with the rest obtained from reference TRBV5-1 and TRBJ2-3, is as follows: KAGVTQTPRYLIKTRGQQVTLSCSPISGHRSVSWYQQTPGQGLQFLFEYFSETQRNKGNFPGRFSGRQFSNSRSEMNVSTLELGDSALYLCASSKGLAGVWADTQYFGPGTRLTVL.

This rearrangement joins TRBV7-9 to TRBJ2-3, with TRBD2 matching 7 bases. The ends lost 4 bases at V and 2 bases at J; junction bases unmatched: 6. Germline V gene sequence: CDR1 SEHNR, CDR2 FQNEAQ (reference sequence). CDR3 size: 15 residues. The CDR3 reads CASSSRTSDTDTQYF. For the CDR3, the DNA is TGTGCCAGCAGCTCTCGTACTAGCGACACAGATACGCAGTATTTT.

The chain couples TRBV18 to TRBJ1-1; 8 bases line up with TRBD1. V shed 4 bases and J 5 bases; nucleotides not matched to a gene: 9. This CDR3 contains 15 residues. CDR1 KGHSH and CDR2 LQKENI come from the germline V gene. CDR3 DNA: TGTGCCAGCTCACTACCCGGACAGGGTTTTACTGAAGCTTTCTTT. Translating gives CASSLPGQGFTEAFF.

V gene TRBV7-9 combines with J gene TRBJ1-4; the D is unclear. Trimming took off 4 bases at V and 4 bases at J, with 13 bases between the two ends. There are 15 residues in the CDR3. Germline V lookup: CDR1 SEHNR, CDR2 FQNEAQ (reference sequence). In nucleotides, the CDR3 is TGTGCCAGCAGCTCCCCGGGAGAAAATAATGAAAAACTGTTTTTT. Its protein product is CASSSPGENNEKLFF.

J is TRBJ1-5 and V is TRBV7-9; 7 nucleotides align to TRBD1. V gave up 3 bases and J gave up 4 bases; unmatched junction bases: 12. The CDR3 consists of 17 residues. The germline CDR1 and CDR2 sequences are SEHNR and FQNEAQ (reference sequence). Here the CDR3 reads CASSFMTGIYLNQPQHF. DNA of the CDR3: TGTGCCAGCAGCTTCATGACAGGGATTTACCTAAATCAGCCCCAGCATTTT.

The gene calls are TRBV11-3 and TRBJ2-2; D tentatively reads TRBD1 or TRBD2 (5 bases each). This CDR3 region has 14 residues. Between the trimmed V and J ends, which lost 4 bases and 6 bases, there was a span of 12 bases. Looked up from germline, CDR1 is SGHNT and CDR2 is YENEEA. Here the CDR3 DNA reads TGTGCCAGCAGCTCACGGTGGGGGTCCGGGGAGCTGTTTTTT. It is translated as CASSSRWGSGELFF. Based on the CDR3 plus reference TRBV11-3 and TRBJ2-2, the full variable domain is EAGVVQSPRYKIIEKKQPVAFWCNPISGHNTLYWYLQNLGQGPELLIRYENEEAVDDSQLPKDRFSAERLKGVDSTLKIQPAELGDSAVYLCASSSRWGSGELFFGEGSRLTVL.

The rearrangement joins TRBV11-2 to TRBJ2-1; possibly TRBD2 for D (5 bases). Germline V gene data show CDR1 as SGHAT and CDR2 as FQNNGV. The CDR3 covers 14 residues. Trimming stripped 8 bases from V and 0 bases from J, with 11 bases between. CDR3 region: CASSEANSYNEQFF. The DNA for the CDR3 is TGTGCCAGCTCGGAGGCCAACTCCTACAATGAGCAGTTCTTC.

The chain recombines TRBV13 with TRBJ2-5, with a tentative D call TRBD2 (6 bases). V lost 5 bases and J lost 0, with 10 bases in between. CDR1 is PRHDT, CDR2 FYEKMQ, per germline (reference sequence). The CDR3 runs to 14 residues. The chain's CDR3 is CASSIWGDQETQYF. The CDR3 DNA is TGTGCCAGCAGCATCTGGGGGGACCAAGAGACCCAGTACTTC.

For the CDR3, the DNA is TGTGCCAGTAGTATAGTCTTCAATCCCTCCTACGAGCAGTACTTC. Its protein is CASSIVFNPSYEQYF. The J gene is TRBJ2-7, the V gene TRBV19; D is unclear. Germline V gene data show CDR1 as LNHDA and CDR2 as SQIVND (reference sequence). Trimming cost V 1 base and J 0 bases, with 10 bases left between them. The CDR3 runs to 15 residues.

The sample holds one count of this clone. This sequence joins TRBV27 and TRBJ2-3; the match to TRBD1 covers 7 bases. Trimming removed 7 bases from V and 4 bases from J; junction bases left unmatched: 14. Per germline, CDR1 MNHEY and CDR2 SMNVEV (reference sequence). This CDR3 is built from 16 residues. The CDR3 region has the DNA TGTGCCAGCAAAAATCAGCCGACAGGGATAGCAGATACGCAGTATTTT. Translated, it gives CASKNQPTGIADTQYF.

In DNA, the CDR3 is TGTGCCAGCAGACCCCGCCCCCACCACTCGCCGGGACAGGGGAAAGATACGCAGTATTTT. Amino acids: CASRPRPHHSPGQGKDTQYF. V usage is TRBV28 and J usage is TRBJ2-3, with 10 bases matching TRBD1. This CDR3 is 20 amino acids long. The ends lost 6 bases at V and 5 bases at J; junction bases unmatched: 23. Germline lookup yields CDR1 MDHEN and CDR2 SYDVKM.

This clone has a single count. V and J are TRBV5-4 and TRBJ2-5, with unresolved D. V was cut by 3 bases and J by 6 bases, with 9 bases left in between. Germline CDR1 SGHNT, CDR2 YYREEE (reference sequence). CDR3 length equals 12 residues. The chain's CDR3 is CASSSPSQTQYF. The CDR3 bases are TGTGCCAGCAGCTCACCCAGTCAGACCCAGTACTTC.

This clone has a single count. The chain has TRBV27 and TRBJ2-5, with no clear D. The CDR3 runs to 17 residues. From germline, CDR1 is MNHEY and CDR2 SMNVEV (reference sequence). With 0 bases removed from V and 2 bases from J, the gap between germline ends came to 16 bases. The CDR3 DNA sequence: TGTGCCAGCAGTTTATCGAAGGGATTCGTGAGGCAAGAGACCCAGTACTTC. Translation gives CASSLSKGFVRQETQYF.